Listed here is a single TCR beta chain. Antigen: not known. The sample is drawn from a study of identical twins. Findings and limits, study-wide: It was out-of-frame TCR alpha sharing in monozygotic twins that models underestimated. Fewer insertions were carried by abundant cord blood beta clonotypes, but none was seen in memory repertoires.

Among all donors, each was a healthy Caucasian. TCRdb independently ran MiXCR on the 5' RACE reads; one entry per CDR3 protein. The sample carries 640,000 or so distinct CDR3 sequences, 5.5% to 7.5% recorded once. Sequencing was done on a sample of naive T cells sorted from blood. The TCR comes from a young man in good health.

CDR3 nucleotides: TGTGCCACCAGCTGGGGACGGGAGGGGGGCTACGAGCAGTACTTC. Amino acid sequence: CATSWGREGGYEQYF. This chain joins TRBV15 and TRBJ2-7; 8 nucleotides match TRBD2. Germline assignment: CDR1 LNHNV and CDR2 YYDKDF (reference sequence). V lost 5 bases to trimming and J lost 3 bases; unmatched junction nucleotides: 9. The CDR3 has 15 amino acids.